The rows below give T cell receptor beta chains drawn from one sample of a study of shared clonotypes between healthy human individuals. Profiled with immunoSEQ multiplex PCR; TCRdb holds only in-frame clones, not every one. The sample holds more than 2 million clones, approximately 94% seen once. Source material: naive CD8+ T cells sorted from blood. All receptors derive from a man aged 18-30 years in good health. Both conserved end residues are part of each CDR3. The D gene is left open where the match is weak. Clone size, where shown, is once, few, many, or a class for clones that have expanded.

clone_size d_call j_call v_call cdr3_nt cdr3_aa
once NA TRBJ2-5 TRBV5-5 TGTGCCAGCAGCTTTTGGGATCTAAGGGGAGAGACCCAGTACTTC CASSFWDLRGETQYF
once NA TRBJ2-1 TRBV27 TGTGCCAGCAGTTTTGTGGGCACTGAGCAGTTCTTC CASSFVGTEQFF
NA NA TRBJ1-5 TRBV7-9 TGTGCCAGCAGCTCTGGGAGCGACCTTAGCAATCAGCCCCAGCATTTT CASSSGSDLSNQPQHF
NA NA TRBJ1-1 TRBV27 TGTGCCAGCAGTTTACTTTGGGGTGCTGAAGCTTTCTTT CASSLLWGAEAFF
NA NA TRBJ1-4 TRBV5-4 TGTGCCAGCAGCTTAGACACGGAAAAACTGTTTTTT CASSLDTEKLFF
NA NA TRBJ2-7 TRBV10-2 TGCGCCAGCAGTGATCCCCCGTCGGACGAGCAGTACTTC CASSDPPSDEQYF
once NA TRBJ2-2 TRBV9 TGTGCCAGCAGCTACTCCGGGATTCCGAACACCGGGGAGCTGTTTTTT CASSYSGIPNTGELFF
NA TRBD2 TRBJ2-2 TRBV7-9 TGTGCCAGCAGCTACTTTGGACTAGGGAACACCGGGGAGCTGTTTTTT CASSYFGLGNTGELFF
NA NA TRBJ2-2 TRBV12-5 TGTGCTAGTGGTTTGGATCGGGGGGAGCTGTTTTTT CASGLDRGELFF
NA TRBD2 TRBJ2-3 TRBV4-1 TGCGCCAGCAGCCAAGATCTTGCGGGAGGGATCACAGATACGCAGTATTTT CASSQDLAGGITDTQYF